This section outlines one T cell receptor (beta chain) sequence together with its context. This entry belongs to a study of blood T cell repertoires in COVID-19. Study context: In each case, the material was cDNA or gDNA derived from T cells, B-cell-depleted T cells, or PBMCs.

In the authors' workflow: Amplifying reference gene primers gave estimates of nucleated cell counts. Generated by immunoSEQ multiplex PCR, the TCRdb table keeps only in-frame clones and is missing some. D and trimming were read from the DNA, whereas the V and J calls and clone size are those reported in that table. The sample contains some 130,000 clones, around 85% of which appear only once. Trimming took off 7 bases at V and 9 bases at J, with 18 bases between the two ends. The CDR3 contains 12 residues. CDR1 GTSNPN and CDR2 SVGIG come from the germline V gene (reference sequence). The chain combines TRBV30 with TRBJ1-2; no reliable D call. The source of this sequence is a human donor in a cohort sampled during active COVID-19. Sequencing was carried out using peripheral blood. The CDR3 here is CASSLGRESYTF. CDR3 nucleotide sequence: TGTGCCTCCAGTTTGGGCAGAGAGAGCTACACCTTC.